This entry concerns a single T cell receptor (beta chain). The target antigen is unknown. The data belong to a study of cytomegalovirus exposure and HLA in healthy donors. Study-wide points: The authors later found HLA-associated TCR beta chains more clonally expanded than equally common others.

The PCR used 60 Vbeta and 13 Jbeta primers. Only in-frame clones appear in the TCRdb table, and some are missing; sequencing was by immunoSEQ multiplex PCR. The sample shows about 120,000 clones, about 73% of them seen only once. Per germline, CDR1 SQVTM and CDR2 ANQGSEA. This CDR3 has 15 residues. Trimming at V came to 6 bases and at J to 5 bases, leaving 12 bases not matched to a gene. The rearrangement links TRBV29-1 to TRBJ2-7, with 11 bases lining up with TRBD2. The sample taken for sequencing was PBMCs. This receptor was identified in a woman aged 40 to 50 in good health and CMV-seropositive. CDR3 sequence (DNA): TGCAGCGTGACGAATTTAGCGGGGGGGCGTGACGAGCAGTACTTC. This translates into CSVTNLAGGRDEQYF.